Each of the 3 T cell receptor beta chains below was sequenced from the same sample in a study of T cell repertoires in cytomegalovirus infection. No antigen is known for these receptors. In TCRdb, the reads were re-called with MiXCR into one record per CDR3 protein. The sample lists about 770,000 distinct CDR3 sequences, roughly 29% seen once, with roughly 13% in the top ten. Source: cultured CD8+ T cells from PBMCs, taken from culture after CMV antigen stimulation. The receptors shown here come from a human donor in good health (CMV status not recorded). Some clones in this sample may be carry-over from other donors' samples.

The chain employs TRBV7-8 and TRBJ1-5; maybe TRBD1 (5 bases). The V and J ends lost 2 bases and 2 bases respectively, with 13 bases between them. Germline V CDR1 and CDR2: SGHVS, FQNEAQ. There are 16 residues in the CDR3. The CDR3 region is CASSLSGTFGNQPQHF. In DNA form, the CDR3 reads TGTGCCAGCAGCTTATCAGGGACGTTCGGCAATCAGCCCCAGCATTTT.

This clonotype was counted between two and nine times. In DNA form, the CDR3 reads TGTGCCAGCAGCCAAGTCTACAGTCCATATGGCTACACCTTC. Its translation is CASSQVYSPYGYTF. The chain recombines TRBV3-1 with TRBJ1-2; D gene unclear. CDR1 LGHDT and CDR2 YNNKEL come from the germline V gene (reference sequence). The CDR3 has 14 residues. V was shortened by 1 base and J by 5 bases, with 11 bases between the two germline ends.

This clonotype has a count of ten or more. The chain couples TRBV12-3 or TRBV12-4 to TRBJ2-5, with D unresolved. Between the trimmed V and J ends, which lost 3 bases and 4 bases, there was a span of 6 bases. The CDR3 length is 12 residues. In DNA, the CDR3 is TGTGCCAGCAGTTTGCCCGGAGAGACCCAGTACTTC. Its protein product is CASSLPGETQYF.